The rows below give T cell receptor beta chains drawn from one sample of a study of T cells in Graves' hyperthyroidism and ophthalmopathy. TCRdb fed the multiplex PCR reads into MiXCR, producing one record per CDR3 protein. The sample lists 450,000 to 700,000 distinct CDR3 sequences; around 45% were seen once. The sample consisted of peripheral blood or thyroid tissue (not recorded which). The receptors originated from a woman aged 18 to 35 with Graves' hyperthyroidism. The CDR3 runs from the conserved cysteine through the conserved F or W. A D gene is named only where the DNA matches it firmly. Rows may omit the clone size; those that give it use once, few, many or a size class.

TRBV3-1,many,.,TRBJ1-1,CASSQGVEVNTEAFF,TGTGCCAGCAGCCAAGGAGTAGAGGTGAACACTGAAGCTTTCTTT
TRBV7-9,.,TRBD1,TRBJ1-3,CASSHGTGLDTIYF,TGCGCCAGCAGCCACGGGACAGGGCTAGACACCATATATTTT
TRBV6-5,few,.,TRBJ1-5,CATRGGRANQPQHF,TGTGCCACCCGGGGAGGCAGGGCCAATCAGCCCCAGCATTTT
TRBV7-3,.,.,TRBJ2-2,CASSYGHANTGELFF,TGTGCCAGCAGCTACGGACACGCGAACACCGGGGAGCTGTTTTTT
TRBV12-3/TRBV12-4,many,.,TRBJ2-7,CASSPWGSSYEQYF,TGTGCCAGCTCCCCGTGGGGCAGTTCCTACGAGCAGTACTTC
TRBV6-5,once,.,TRBJ1-1,CASSYKIEGGTFF,TGTGCTAGCAGTTACAAAATCGAGGGAGGGACTTTCTTT
TRBV24-1,.,TRBD2,TRBJ2-1,CATSDHSGRGYNEQFF,TGTGCCACCAGTGACCACAGCGGGAGAGGATACAATGAGCAGTTCTTC
TRBV12-3/TRBV12-4,few,.,TRBJ2-2,CASRPGQMNTGELFF,TGTGCCAGCAGACCCGGACAAATGAACACCGGGGAGCTGTTTTTT
TRBV24-1,once,TRBD1,TRBJ2-5,CATSAQGRRETQYF,TGTGCCACCAGCGCACAGGGGAGACGGGAGACCCAGTACTTC
TRBV7-2,many,.,TRBJ2-5,CASSLAWAAEPSQETQYF,TGTGCCAGCAGCTTAGCTTGGGCGGCGGAACCGTCCCAAGAGACCCAGTACTTC
TRBV6-5,few,TRBD1,TRBJ2-7,CASRGNRGSELYEQYF,TGTGCCAGCAGGGGAAACAGGGGGTCGGAGTTGTACGAGCAGTACTTC
TRBV24-1,.,.,TRBJ1-2,CATTGSGYTF,TGTGCCACCACCGGTTCCGGCTACACCTTC
TRBV7-9,many,.,TRBJ2-2,CASSRTAASNPGELFF,TGTGCCAGCAGCCGAACGGCAGCTAGCAATCCTGGGGAGCTGTTTTTT
TRBV19,many,.,TRBJ2-2,CASSMRLTSVNTGELFF,TGTGCCAGTAGTATGCGGCTCACGTCAGTAAACACCGGGGAGCTGTTTTTT
TRBV7-2,.,.,TRBJ2-1,CASSSAKEGSYNEQFF,TGTGCCAGCAGCTCGGCCAAGGAGGGGTCCTACAATGAGCAGTTCTTC
TRBV10-3,.,TRBD1,TRBJ1-1,CAISKRTGGGGTFF,TGTGCCATCAGTAAGCGGACAGGGGGCGGGGGCACTTTCTTT
TRBV7-9,many,.,TRBJ1-1,CASSSPGGIPEAFF,TGTGCCAGCAGCTCGCCCGGCGGGATCCCTGAAGCTTTCTTT
TRBV29-1,.,.,TRBJ2-3,CSVIKATGPDTQYF,TGCAGCGTTATAAAAGCCACGGGTCCAGATACGCAGTATTTT
TRBV24-1,.,TRBD1,TRBJ2-5,CATSGTGTGGWTGGETQYF,TGTGCCACCAGTGGTACCGGGACAGGGGGCTGGACGGGAGGTGAGACCCAGTACTTC
TRBV7-2,.,.,TRBJ1-4,CASSLGRGRVPNEKLFF,TGTGCCAGCAGCTTAGGCCGCGGGAGGGTCCCGAATGAAAAACTGTTTTTT
TRBV7-8,.,.,TRBJ1-1,CATRWGQGSHEQFF,.
TRBV6-5,.,.,TRBJ2-2,CASSSGDTTGELFF,TGTGCCAGCAGTTCTGGGGATACGACCGGGGAGCTGTTTTTT
TRBV20-1,many,TRBD1,TRBJ1-3,CSARLDRAYSGNTIYF,TGCAGTGCTAGACTAGACAGGGCATACTCTGGAAACACCATATATTTT
TRBV12-3/TRBV12-4,few,.,TRBJ2-7,CASSLIRPDEQYF,TGTGCCAGCAGTTTAATTCGACCCGACGAGCAGTACTTC
TRBV27,few,.,TRBJ1-6,CASSLFANSPLHF,TGTGCCAGCAGTTTATTCGCTAATTCACCCCTCCACTTT
TRBV29-1,.,.,TRBJ2-1,CSVDPLDSYNEQFF,TGCAGCGTTGACCCTTTAGATTCCTACAATGAGCAGTTCTTC
TRBV6-5,many,.,TRBJ1-4,CASSSLGIREKLFF,TGTGCCAGCAGTTCCCTCGGGATTAGAGAAAAACTGTTTTTT
TRBV6-6,many,.,TRBJ2-7,CASREGPSPEQYF,TGTGCCAGCAGGGAAGGGCCCTCGCCCGAGCAGTACTTC
TRBV7-2,.,TRBD1,TRBJ1-2,CASSQEGQGYYGYTF,TGCGCCAGCAGCCAAGAGGGACAGGGTTACTATGGCTACACCTTC
TRBV2,many,TRBD2,TRBJ2-2,CASSEAGSGGTGELFF,TGTGCCAGCAGTGAAGCCGGTAGCGGGGGGACCGGGGAGCTGTTTTTT
TRBV5-5,.,TRBD1,TRBJ1-1,CASRQGTSTTEAFF,TGCGCCAGCCGACAGGGGACCTCAACGACTGAAGCTTTCTTT
TRBV5-1,many,.,TRBJ2-7,CASSGSGQTYEQYF,TGCGCCAGCAGCGGGAGCGGGCAGACCTACGAGCAGTACTTC
TRBV19,many,.,TRBJ2-7,CATQRSPGVTYEQYF,TGTGCCACCCAACGTTCACCAGGGGTTACCTACGAGCAGTACTTC
TRBV15,.,.,TRBJ1-6,CATSSRLSSYNSPLHF,TGTGCCACCAGCAGTCGTCTAAGCTCCTATAATTCACCCCTCCACTTT
TRBV5-1,many,TRBD1,TRBJ1-5,CASRKGQGDQPQHF,TGCGCCAGCAGAAAAGGACAGGGGGATCAGCCCCAGCATTTT
TRBV2,many,TRBD2,TRBJ2-1,CASSGGQGLAGGHSSNEQFF,TGTGCCAGCAGTGGGGGACAGGGACTAGCGGGAGGGCATAGTTCCAATGAGCAGTTCTTC
TRBV5-1,many,.,TRBJ2-5,CASSPLGHGSVETQYF,TGCGCCAGCAGCCCCCTAGGACACGGGAGCGTAGAGACCCAGTACTTC